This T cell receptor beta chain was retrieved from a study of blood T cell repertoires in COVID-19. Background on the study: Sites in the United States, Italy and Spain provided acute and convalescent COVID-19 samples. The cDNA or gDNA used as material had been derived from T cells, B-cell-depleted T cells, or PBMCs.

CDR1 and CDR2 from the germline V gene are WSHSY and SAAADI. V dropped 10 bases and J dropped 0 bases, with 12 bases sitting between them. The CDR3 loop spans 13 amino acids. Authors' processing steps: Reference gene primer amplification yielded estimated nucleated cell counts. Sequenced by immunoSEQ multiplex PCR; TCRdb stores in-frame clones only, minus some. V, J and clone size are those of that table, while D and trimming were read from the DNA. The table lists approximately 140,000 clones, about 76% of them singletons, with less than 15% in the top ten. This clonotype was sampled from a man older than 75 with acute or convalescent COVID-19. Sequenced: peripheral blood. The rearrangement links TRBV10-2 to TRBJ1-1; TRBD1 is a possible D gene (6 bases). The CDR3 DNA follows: TGCGCCACCGATACAGGGTTGAACACTGAAGCTTTCTTT. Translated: CATDTGLNTEAFF.